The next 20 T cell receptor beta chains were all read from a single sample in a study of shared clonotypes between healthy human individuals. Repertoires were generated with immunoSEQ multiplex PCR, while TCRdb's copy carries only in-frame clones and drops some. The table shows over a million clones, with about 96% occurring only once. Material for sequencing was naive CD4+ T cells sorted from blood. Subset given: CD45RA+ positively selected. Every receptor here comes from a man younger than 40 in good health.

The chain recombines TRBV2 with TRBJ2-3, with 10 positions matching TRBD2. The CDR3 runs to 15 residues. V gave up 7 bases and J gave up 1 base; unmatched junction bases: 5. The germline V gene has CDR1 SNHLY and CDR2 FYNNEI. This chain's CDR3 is CASKREGLGTDTQYF. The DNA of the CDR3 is TGTGCCAGCAAGCGGGAGGGCCTTGGCACAGATACGCAGTATTTT.

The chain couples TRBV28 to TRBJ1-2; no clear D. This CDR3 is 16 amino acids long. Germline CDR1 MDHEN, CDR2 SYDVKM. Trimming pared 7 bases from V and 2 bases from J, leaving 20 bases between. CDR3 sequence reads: CASIGRTLITNYGYTF. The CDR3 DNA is TGTGCCAGCATCGGACGTACCCTCATAACCAACTATGGCTACACCTTC.

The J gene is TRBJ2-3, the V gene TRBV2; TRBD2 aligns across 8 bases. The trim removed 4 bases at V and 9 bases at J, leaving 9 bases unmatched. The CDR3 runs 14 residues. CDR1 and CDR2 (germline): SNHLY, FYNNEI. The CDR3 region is CASSVGLAGGTQYF. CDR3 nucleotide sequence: TGTGCCAGCAGTGTCGGGCTAGCGGGTGGCACGCAGTATTTT.

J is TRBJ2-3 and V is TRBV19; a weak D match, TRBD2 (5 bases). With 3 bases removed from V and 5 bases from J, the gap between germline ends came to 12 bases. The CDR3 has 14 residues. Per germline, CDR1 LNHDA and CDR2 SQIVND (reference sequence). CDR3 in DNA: TGTGCCAGTAGTATGGACTCCCTAGGAGATACGCAGTATTTT. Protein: CASSMDSLGDTQYF. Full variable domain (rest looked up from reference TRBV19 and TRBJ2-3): DGGITQSPKYLFRKEGQNVTLSCEQNLNHDAMYWYRQDPGQGLRLIYYSQIVNDFQKGDIAEGYSVSREKKESFPLTVTSAQKNPTAFYLCASSMDSLGDTQYFGPGTRLTVL.

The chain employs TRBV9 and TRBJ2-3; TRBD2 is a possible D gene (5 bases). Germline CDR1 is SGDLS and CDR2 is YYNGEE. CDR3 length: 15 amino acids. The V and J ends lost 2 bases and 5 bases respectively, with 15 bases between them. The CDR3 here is CASSVGSLYRDTQYF. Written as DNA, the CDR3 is TGTGCCAGCAGCGTGGGGAGTTTGTACAGAGATACGCAGTATTTT.

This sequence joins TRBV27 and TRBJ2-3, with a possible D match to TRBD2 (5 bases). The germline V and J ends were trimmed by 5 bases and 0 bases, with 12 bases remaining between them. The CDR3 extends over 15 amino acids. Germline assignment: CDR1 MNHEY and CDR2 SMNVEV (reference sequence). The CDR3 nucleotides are TGTGCCAGCAGTCCTGGTCAGCGGAGCACAGATACGCAGTATTTT. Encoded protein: CASSPGQRSTDTQYF.

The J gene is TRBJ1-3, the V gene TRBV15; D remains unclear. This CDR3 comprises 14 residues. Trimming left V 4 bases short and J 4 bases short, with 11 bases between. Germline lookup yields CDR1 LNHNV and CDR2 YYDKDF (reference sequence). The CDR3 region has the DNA TGTGCCACCAGCAACCAGTTACGGGGAAACACCATATATTTT. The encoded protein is CATSNQLRGNTIYF.

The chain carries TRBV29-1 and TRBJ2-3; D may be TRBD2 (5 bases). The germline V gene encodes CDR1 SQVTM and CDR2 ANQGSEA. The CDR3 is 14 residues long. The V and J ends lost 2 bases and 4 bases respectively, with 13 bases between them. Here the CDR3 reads CSVERGFGADTQYF. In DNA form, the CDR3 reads TGCAGCGTTGAACGGGGATTTGGGGCAGATACGCAGTATTTT.

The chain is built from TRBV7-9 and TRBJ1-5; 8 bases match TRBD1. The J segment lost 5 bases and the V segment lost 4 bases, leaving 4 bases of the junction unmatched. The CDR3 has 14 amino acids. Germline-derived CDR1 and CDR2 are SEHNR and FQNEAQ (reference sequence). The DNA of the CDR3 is TGTGCCAGCAGCTGGGGACAGGCCGATCAGCCCCAGCATTTT. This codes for CASSWGQADQPQHF.

The CDR3 reads CASSVAGLPSEQYF. The CDR3 nucleotides are TGTGCCAGCAGCGTAGCGGGGCTACCCAGCGAGCAGTACTTC. This chain links TRBV9 with TRBJ2-7; D may match TRBD1 or TRBD2 (5 bases each). Looked up from germline, CDR1 is SGDLS and CDR2 is YYNGEE. Trimming took off 0 bases at V and 6 bases at J, with 13 bases between the two ends. The CDR3 has 14 residues.

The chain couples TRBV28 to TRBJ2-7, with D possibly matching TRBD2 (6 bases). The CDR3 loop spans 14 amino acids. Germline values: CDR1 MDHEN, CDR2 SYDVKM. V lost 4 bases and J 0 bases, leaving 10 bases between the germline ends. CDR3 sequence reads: CASSSSESSYEQYF. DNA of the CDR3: TGTGCCAGCAGTTCTAGCGAAAGCTCCTACGAGCAGTACTTC.

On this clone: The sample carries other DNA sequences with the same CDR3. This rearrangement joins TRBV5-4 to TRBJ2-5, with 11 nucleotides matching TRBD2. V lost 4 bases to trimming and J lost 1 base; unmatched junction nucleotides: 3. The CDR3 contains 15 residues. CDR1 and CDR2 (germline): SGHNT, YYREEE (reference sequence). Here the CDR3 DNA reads TGTGCCAGCAGCCTCGGACTAGCGGGCCAAGAGACCCAGTACTTC. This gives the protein CASSLGLAGQETQYF.

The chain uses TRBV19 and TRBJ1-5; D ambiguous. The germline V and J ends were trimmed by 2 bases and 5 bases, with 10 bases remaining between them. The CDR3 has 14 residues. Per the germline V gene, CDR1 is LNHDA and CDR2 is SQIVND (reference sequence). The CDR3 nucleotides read TGTGCCAGTAGTATACGCGGCGAGTATCAGCCCCAGCATTTT. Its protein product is CASSIRGEYQPQHF.

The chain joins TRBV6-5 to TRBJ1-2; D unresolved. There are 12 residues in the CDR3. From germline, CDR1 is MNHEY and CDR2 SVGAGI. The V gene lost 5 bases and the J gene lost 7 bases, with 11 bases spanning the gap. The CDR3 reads CASSTVEGGYTF. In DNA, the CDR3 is TGTGCCAGCAGTACCGTGGAGGGTGGCTACACCTTC.

The CDR3 region is CASSQDSGGGADTQYF. CDR3 nucleotide sequence: TGTGCCAGCAGCCAAGATTCTGGGGGAGGGGCAGATACGCAGTATTTT. The chain uses TRBV4-2 and TRBJ2-3; TRBD2 agrees at 7 bases. This CDR3 region has 16 residues. V was pared by 0 bases and J by 4 bases, with 7 bases of the junction left unmatched. Germline V gene sequence: CDR1 LGHNA, CDR2 YNFKEQ.

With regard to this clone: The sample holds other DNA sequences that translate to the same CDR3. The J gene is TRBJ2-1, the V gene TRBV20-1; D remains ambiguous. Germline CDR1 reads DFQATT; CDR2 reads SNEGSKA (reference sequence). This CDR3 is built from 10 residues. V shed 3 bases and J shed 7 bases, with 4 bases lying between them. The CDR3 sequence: CSASRNEQFF. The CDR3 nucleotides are TGCAGTGCTAGTCGTAATGAGCAGTTCTTC.

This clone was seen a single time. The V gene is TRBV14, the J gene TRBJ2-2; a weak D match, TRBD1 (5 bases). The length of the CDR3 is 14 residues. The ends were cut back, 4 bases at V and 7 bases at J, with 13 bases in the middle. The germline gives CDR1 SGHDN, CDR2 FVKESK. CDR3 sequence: CASSPLTRVGELFF. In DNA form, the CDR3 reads TGTGCCAGCAGCCCTCTCACCAGGGTCGGGGAGCTGTTTTTT.

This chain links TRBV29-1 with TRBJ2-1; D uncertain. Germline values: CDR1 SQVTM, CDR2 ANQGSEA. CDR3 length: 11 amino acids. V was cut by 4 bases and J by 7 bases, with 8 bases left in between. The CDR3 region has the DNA TGCAGCGTTGTACGCGGAAATGAGCAGTTCTTC. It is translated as CSVVRGNEQFF.

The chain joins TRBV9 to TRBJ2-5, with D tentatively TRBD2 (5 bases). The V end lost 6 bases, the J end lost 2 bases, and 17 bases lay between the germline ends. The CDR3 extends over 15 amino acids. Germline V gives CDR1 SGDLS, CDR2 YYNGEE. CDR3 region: CASTPSGKNQETQYF. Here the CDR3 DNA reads TGTGCCAGCACCCCTTCGGGGAAGAATCAAGAGACCCAGTACTTC.

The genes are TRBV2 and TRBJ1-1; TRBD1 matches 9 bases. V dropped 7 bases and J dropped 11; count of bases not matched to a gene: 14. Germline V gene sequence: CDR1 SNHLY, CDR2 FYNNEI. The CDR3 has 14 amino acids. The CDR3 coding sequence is TGTGCCAGCAATACCGGGGACAGGGTACGATCCGCTTTCTTT. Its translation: CASNTGDRVRSAFF.